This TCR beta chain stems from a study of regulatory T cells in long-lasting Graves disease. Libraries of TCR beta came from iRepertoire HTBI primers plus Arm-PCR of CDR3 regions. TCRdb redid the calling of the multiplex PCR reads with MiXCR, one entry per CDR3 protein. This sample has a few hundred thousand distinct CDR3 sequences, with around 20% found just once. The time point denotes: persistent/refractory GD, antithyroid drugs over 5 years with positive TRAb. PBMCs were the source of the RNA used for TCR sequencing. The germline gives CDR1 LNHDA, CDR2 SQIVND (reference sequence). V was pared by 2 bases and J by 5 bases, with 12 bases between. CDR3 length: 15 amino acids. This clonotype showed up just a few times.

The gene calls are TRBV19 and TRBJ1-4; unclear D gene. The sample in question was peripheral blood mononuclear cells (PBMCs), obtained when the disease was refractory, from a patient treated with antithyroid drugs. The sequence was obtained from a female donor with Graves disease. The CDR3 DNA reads TGTGCCAGTAGTATAAAAGGACCGTCGAATGAAAAACTGTTTTTT. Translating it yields CASSIKGPSNEKLFF.